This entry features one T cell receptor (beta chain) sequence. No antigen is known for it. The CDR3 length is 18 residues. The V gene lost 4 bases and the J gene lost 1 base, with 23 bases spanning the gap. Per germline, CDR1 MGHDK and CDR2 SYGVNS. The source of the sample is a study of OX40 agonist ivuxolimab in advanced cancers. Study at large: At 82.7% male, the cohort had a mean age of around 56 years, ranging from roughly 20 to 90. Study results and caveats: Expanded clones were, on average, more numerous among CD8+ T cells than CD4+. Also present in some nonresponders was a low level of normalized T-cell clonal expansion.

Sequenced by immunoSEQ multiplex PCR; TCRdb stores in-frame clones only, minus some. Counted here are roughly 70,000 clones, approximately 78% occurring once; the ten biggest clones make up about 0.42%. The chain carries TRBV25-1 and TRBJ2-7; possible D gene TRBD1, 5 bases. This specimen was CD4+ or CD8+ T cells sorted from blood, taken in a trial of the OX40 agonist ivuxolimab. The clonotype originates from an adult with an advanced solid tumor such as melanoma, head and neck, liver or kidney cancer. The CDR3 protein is CASSGWGYDSQVSYEQYF. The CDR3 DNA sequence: TGTGCCAGCAGTGGGTGGGGTTATGACAGCCAGGTTTCCTACGAGCAGTACTTC.